This T cell receptor beta chain is drawn from a study of long-term antiretroviral therapy in people with HIV. Researchers report immunoSEQ v3.0 was run at survey level. Method: immunoSEQ multiplex PCR; TCRdb's copy keeps in-frame clones and lacks some. This table holds 35,000 to 45,000 clones, 80% found once. Details on this clone: Its antigen is not identified.

Findings and caveats of the study: ART adherence, viral resistance and therapy changes went unrecorded.

The V end lost 2 bases, the J end lost 2 bases, and 8 bases lay between the germline ends. CDR3 length: 14 residues. CDR1 is SNHLY and CDR2 is FYNNEI in the germline V gene. The V gene is TRBV2, the J gene TRBJ2-3; tentatively, D is TRBD1 (5 bases). The TCR comes from a young man with HIV. The sample here was unsorted PBMCs, taken 3.4 years after starting antiretroviral therapy. The CDR3 sequence is CASSEWGFTDTQYF. The CDR3 nucleotides are TGTGCCAGCAGTGAATGGGGCTTCACAGATACGCAGTATTTT.